These 14 T cell receptor beta chains originate from one sample sequenced in a study of sequential checkpoint blockade in melanoma. The table came from immunoSEQ multiplex PCR; TCRdb's copy has only in-frame clones and leaves some out. The sample lists more than 10,000 clones; about 27% were seen once. Treatment defined: randomized to nivolumab then ipilimumab (arm A) or the reverse (arm B). Source: tumor tissue (inferred from file names), taken from a patient given nivolumab and ipilimumab in sequence. The receptors here all came from a human donor with melanoma.

The genes are TRBV30 and TRBJ1-5; D is perhaps TRBD1 (6 bases). Between the trimmed V and J ends, which lost 5 bases and 1 base, there was a span of 9 bases. This CDR3 comprises 13 residues. Germline values: CDR1 GTSNPN, CDR2 SVGIG (reference sequence). CDR3 sequence reads: CAWATGSNQPQHF. In nucleotides, the CDR3 is TGTGCCTGGGCTACAGGGAGCAATCAGCCCCAGCATTTT.

The table lists this clone with a few counts. The genes are TRBV9 and TRBJ2-7, with 12 bases aligning to TRBD1. V dropped 6 bases and J dropped 7; count of bases not matched to a gene: 8. The CDR3 spans 14 residues. Germline CDR1 is SGDLS and CDR2 is YYNGEE. In nucleotides, the CDR3 is TGTGCCAGCACCCCGGGACAGGGGGCGGGTGAGCAGTACTTC. Translation: CASTPGQGAGEQYF. The full variable domain, its missing parts supplied by reference TRBV9 and TRBJ2-7, is DSGVTQTPKHLITATGQRVTLRCSPRSGDLSVYWYQQSLDQGLQFLIQYYNGEERAKGNILERFSAQQFPDLHSELNLSSLELGDSALYFCASTPGQGAGEQYFGPGTRLTVT.

The table lists this clone with a few counts. The gene calls are TRBV10-2 and TRBJ1-2; D is perhaps TRBD1 (5 bases). Germline values: CDR1 WSHSY, CDR2 SAAADI. Deletions cut 8 bases from V and 3 bases from J, with 19 bases between. This CDR3 spans 15 amino acids. CDR3: CASRPGFDSHYGYTF. CDR3 DNA: TGCGCCAGCCGCCCGGGGTTTGACAGCCACTATGGCTACACCTTC.

V is TRBV7-5 and J is TRBJ1-6. TRBV7-5 is annotated as a pseudogene. The CDR3 has 14 residues. This chain's CDR3 is CASSLGPSNSPLHF. The CDR3 DNA reads as TGTGCCAGCAGCTTGGGTCCCTCGAATTCACCCCTCCACTTT.

The J gene is TRBJ2-7, the V gene TRBV18; D gene ambiguous. In germline, CDR1 is KGHSH, CDR2 LQKENI. This CDR3 contains 17 residues. The V gene lost 3 bases and the J gene lost 5 bases, with 23 bases spanning the gap. The CDR3 loop is CASSPNFLTVGRNEQYF. The DNA of the CDR3 is TGTGCCAGCTCACCGAACTTTTTGACGGTGGGAAGGAACGAGCAGTACTTC.

The rearrangement joins TRBV10-3 to TRBJ1-5; D is uncertain. Trimming stripped 0 bases from V and 5 bases from J, with 11 bases between. Germline CDR1 is ENHRY and CDR2 is SYGVKD. The CDR3 spans 15 residues. CDR3 amino acids: CAISESTVRDQPQHF. The CDR3 nucleotides are TGTGCCATCAGTGAGTCAACAGTGAGAGATCAGCCCCAGCATTTT.

The gene calls are TRBV14 and TRBJ2-1; the D gene could be TRBD1 or TRBD2 (5 bases each). Trimming stripped 1 base from V and 4 bases from J, with 8 bases between. Germline V CDR1 and CDR2: SGHDN, FVKESK. CDR3 length equals 14 residues. In nucleotides, the CDR3 is TGTGCCAGCAGCCAAGGGTGGGGGTACAATGAGCAGTTCTTC. Protein product: CASSQGWGYNEQFF.

This clone was seen ten or more times. The gene calls are TRBV7-1 and TRBJ2-7, with D possibly being TRBD1 or TRBD2 (5 bases each). TRBV7-1 is marked as an open reading frame, function uncertain. The CDR3 loop spans 13 amino acids. Trimming pared 5 bases from V and 9 bases from J, leaving 17 bases between. The CDR3 DNA follows: TGTGCCAGCAGCGCGAGGGGCAGGGCCCGGCAGTACTTC. It codes for CASSARGRARQYF.

The rearrangement joins TRBV5-1 to TRBJ1-1, with D maybe TRBD1 (6 bases). The V gene's germline CDR1 is SGHRS and CDR2 YFSETQ. The CDR3 is 14 amino acids. V dropped 6 bases and J dropped 1 base, with 13 bases sitting between them. DNA for the CDR3: TGCGCCAGCACTGTGACAGGTTCGAACACTGAAGCTTTCTTT. Amino acid sequence: CASTVTGSNTEAFF.

This clone was recorded a few times. The gene calls are TRBV6-8 and TRBJ2-3; D is possibly TRBD2 (6 bases). Between the trimmed V and J ends, which lost 11 bases and 0 bases, there was a span of 9 bases. The CDR3 is 12 residues long. Germline loops: CDR1 MNHGY, CDR2 SAAAGT. DNA for the CDR3: TGTGCCGTCGCGGGGAGCACAGATACGCAGTATTTT. It codes for CAVAGSTDTQYF.

The chain is built from TRBV6-1 and TRBJ2-2; the D is unclear. The CDR3 runs 13 residues. Germline CDR1 and CDR2: MNHNS and SASEGT. V gave up 4 bases and J gave up 4 bases, with 7 bases separating them. The CDR3 nucleotides are TGTGCCAGCAGTGCTCTGGGCACCGGGGAGCTGTTTTTT. Translating gives CASSALGTGELFF.

The rearrangement links TRBV10-2 to TRBJ1-1; D uncertain. This CDR3 region has 13 residues. Germline CDR1 WSHSY, CDR2 SAAADI. Deletions cut 4 bases from V and 1 base from J, with 7 bases between. CDR3 protein: CASSGPTNTEAFF. CDR3 in DNA: TGCGCCAGCAGTGGGCCCACGAACACTGAAGCTTTCTTT.

The chain carries TRBV5-1 and TRBJ2-7; the D is unclear. The germline gives CDR1 SGHRS, CDR2 YFSETQ. V was cut by 4 bases and J by 2 bases, with 19 bases left in between. The CDR3 has 16 amino acids. This chain's CDR3 is CASSPRIPIEPYEQYF. CDR3 DNA sequence: TGCGCCAGCAGCCCGAGGATCCCGATAGAGCCCTACGAGCAGTACTTC.

This clone was observed at least ten times. The chain links TRBV6-8 to TRBJ2-7; TRBD1 matches at 11 bases. The CDR3 has 15 residues. With V trimmed by 5 bases and J by 2 bases, 5 bases remained unmatched. Germline assignment: CDR1 MNHGY and CDR2 SAAAGT. The CDR3 loop reads CASSDQDRGPYEQYF. CDR3 nucleotides: TGTGCCAGCAGTGACCAGGACAGGGGGCCCTACGAGCAGTACTTC.